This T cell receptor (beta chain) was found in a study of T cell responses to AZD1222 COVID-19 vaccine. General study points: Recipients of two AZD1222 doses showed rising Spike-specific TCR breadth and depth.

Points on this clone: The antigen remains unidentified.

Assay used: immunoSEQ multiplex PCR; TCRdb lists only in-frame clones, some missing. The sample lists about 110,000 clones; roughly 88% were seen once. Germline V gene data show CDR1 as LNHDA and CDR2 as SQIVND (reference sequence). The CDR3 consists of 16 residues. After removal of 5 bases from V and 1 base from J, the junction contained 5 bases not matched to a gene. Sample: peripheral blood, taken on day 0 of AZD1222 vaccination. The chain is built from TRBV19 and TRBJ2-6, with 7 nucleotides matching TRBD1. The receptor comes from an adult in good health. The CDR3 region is CASSRDSTSGANVLTF. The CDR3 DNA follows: TGTGCCAGTAGTCGGGACAGTACATCTGGGGCCAACGTCCTGACTTTC.